These 28 T cell receptor beta chains share one sample of origin, sequenced in a study of cytomegalovirus exposure and HLA in healthy donors. The PCR used 60 Vbeta and 13 Jbeta primers. The protocol was immunoSEQ multiplex PCR, while the TCRdb copy is restricted to in-frame clones and leaves out a portion. The table has about 150,000 clones, roughly four fifths seen once. Sample: PBMCs. These TCRs come from a man aged 25-40 years in good health and CMV-seropositive.

This clone was seen only once. The V and J genes are TRBV10-1 and TRBJ2-7, with a weak D call TRBD2 (6 bases). This CDR3 region has 14 residues. V lost 3 bases and J 3 bases, leaving 12 bases between the germline ends. Germline CDR1 and CDR2: WNHNN and SYGVQD (reference sequence). This CDR3 is CASSENGGDYEQYF. DNA for the CDR3: TGCGCCAGCAGTGAAAATGGCGGGGACTACGAGCAGTACTTC.

The genes are TRBV15 and TRBJ2-4; TRBD1 might be the D (5 bases). Germline CDR1 and CDR2: LNHNV and YYDKDF (reference sequence). V lost 0 bases, J lost 3 bases, and 9 bases lay in between. CDR3 length: 15 amino acids. CDR3 in amino acids: CATSREGRVKNIQYF. The CDR3 region has the DNA TGTGCCACCAGCAGAGAGGGCAGGGTCAAAAACATTCAGTACTTC.

J is TRBJ2-2 and V is TRBV5-6; 10 nucleotides align to TRBD1. This CDR3 is built from 15 residues. V lost 0 bases to trimming and J lost 13 bases; unmatched junction nucleotides: 9. Germline loops: CDR1 SGHDT, CDR2 YYEEEE. The DNA for the CDR3 is TGTGCCAGCAGCTTGGCCGGGACAGGGGAGAGAAGGCTGTTTTTT. This translates into CASSLAGTGERRLFF.

The CDR3 bases are TGTGCCAGCAGCTTTAGCGGGGGGGACTCCTACGAGCAGTACTTC. Its translation is CASSFSGGDSYEQYF. This chain connects TRBV13 to TRBJ2-7; 11 bases line up with TRBD2. The germline V gene has CDR1 PRHDT and CDR2 FYEKMQ (reference sequence). The CDR3 is made up of 15 amino acids. V lost 3 bases to trimming and J lost 0 bases; unmatched junction nucleotides: 1. Variable domain in full (rest from reference TRBV13 and TRBJ2-7): AAGVIQSPRHLIKEKRETATLKCYPIPRHDTVYWYQQGPGQDPQFLISFYEKMQSDKGSIPDRFSAQQFSDYHSELNMSSLELGDSALYFCASSFSGGDSYEQYFGPGTRLTVT.

This chain links TRBV5-1 with TRBJ2-5, with TRBD2 matching over 7 bases. J was trimmed by 1 base and V by 4 bases; bases with no gene match: 4. The CDR3 consists of 14 residues. The V gene's germline CDR1 is SGHRS and CDR2 YFSETQ. The CDR3 nucleotides are TGCGCCAGCAGCCTGGGACTACTCCAAGAGACCCAGTACTTC. This translates into CASSLGLLQETQYF. Looking up the rest from reference TRBV5-1 and TRBJ2-5 gives the full variable domain: KAGVTQTPRYLIKTRGQQVTLSCSPISGHRSVSWYQQTPGQGLQFLFEYFSETQRNKGNFPGRFSGRQFSNSRSEMNVSTLELGDSALYLCASSLGLLQETQYFGPGTRLLVL.

The rearrangement joins TRBV6-6 to TRBJ1-5; 10 nucleotides line up with TRBD1. The CDR3 spans 15 residues. The germline V gene encodes CDR1 MNHNY and CDR2 SVGAGI (reference sequence). V lost 6 bases and J lost 5; bases outside the gene matches: 7. The CDR3, as DNA: TGTGCCAGCAGGGTCCGGACAGGGGGGGATCAGCCCCAGCATTTT. Translated: CASRVRTGGDQPQHF.

The rearrangement uses TRBV29-1 and TRBJ1-2; D gene ambiguous. The V gene's germline CDR1 is SQVTM and CDR2 ANQGSEA. V dropped 2 bases and J dropped 4 bases, with 14 bases sitting between them. This CDR3 comprises 14 residues. The CDR3 protein is CSVESEEFFYGYTF. The CDR3 nucleotides are TGCAGCGTTGAATCCGAAGAGTTTTTCTATGGCTACACCTTC.

This clone was seen a handful of times. This sequence joins TRBV9 and TRBJ2-7, with D maybe TRBD2 (5 bases). Trimming left V 7 bases short and J 0 bases short, with 8 bases between. The CDR3 consists of 12 residues. Germline CDR1 is SGDLS and CDR2 is YYNGEE. Here the CDR3 reads CASPTSSYEQYF. CDR3 in DNA: TGTGCCAGCCCCACTAGCTCCTACGAGCAGTACTTC. Variable domain in full (rest from reference TRBV9 and TRBJ2-7): DSGVTQTPKHLITATGQRVTLRCSPRSGDLSVYWYQQSLDQGLQFLIQYYNGEERAKGNILERFSAQQFPDLHSELNLSSLELGDSALYFCASPTSSYEQYFGPGTRLTVT.

This rearrangement joins TRBV10-3 to TRBJ2-1; perhaps TRBD1 as D (7 bases). CDR1 ENHRY and CDR2 SYGVKD come from the germline V gene. V lost 2 bases and J 9 bases, leaving 20 bases between the germline ends. The CDR3 sequence is 16 residues long. CDR3 nucleotide sequence: TGTGCCATCAGTGAGCCCCGGCAGGGGGGTGGCGGTGAGCAGTTCTTC. The encoded protein is CAISEPRQGGGGEQFF.

This sequence joins TRBV6-5 and TRBJ2-5; 7 bases fit TRBD2. The CDR3 runs 13 residues. After removal of 6 bases from V and 5 bases from J, the junction contained 6 bases not matched to a gene. Germline CDR1 reads MNHEY; CDR2 reads SVGAGI. CDR3 residues: CASSNGEGETQYF. The CDR3 DNA sequence: TGTGCCAGCAGCAACGGGGAGGGCGAGACCCAGTACTTC.

The chain carries TRBV11-2 and TRBJ1-1; D remains ambiguous. Germline V gives CDR1 SGHAT, CDR2 FQNNGV. V shed 2 bases and J shed 3 bases, with 7 bases lying between them. There are 13 residues in the CDR3. The CDR3 bases are TGTGCCAGCAGCTTAAAGGGAGACACTGAAGCTTTCTTT. Protein product: CASSLKGDTEAFF.

As regards this clone: Other DNA sequences in this specimen translate into the identical CDR3. The CDR3 loop is CASSLGQGGTEAFF. The DNA of the CDR3 is TGTGCCAGCAGTTTAGGACAGGGCGGAACTGAAGCTTTCTTT. The chain joins TRBV27 to TRBJ1-1; 8 positions agree with TRBD1. J was trimmed by 5 bases and V by 2 bases; bases with no gene match: 4. Germline CDR1 MNHEY, CDR2 SMNVEV (reference sequence). The CDR3 sequence is 14 residues long.

This sequence joins TRBV29-1 and TRBJ2-2, with a tentative D call TRBD2 (7 bases). Germline V gene lookup returns CDR1 SQVTM and CDR2 ANQGSEA. The CDR3 has 13 amino acids. V was trimmed by 7 bases and J by 1 base, leaving 10 bases between them. The CDR3, as DNA: TGCAGCGGGGGGGGCAGGAACACCGGGGAGCTGTTTTTT. It translates to CSGGGRNTGELFF.

The gene calls are TRBV6-6 and TRBJ2-7, with 13 bases aligning to TRBD2. The germline V gene encodes CDR1 MNHNY and CDR2 SVGAGI (reference sequence). Trimming at V came to 6 bases and at J to 8 bases, leaving 7 bases not matched to a gene. The CDR3 is made up of 14 amino acids. The CDR3: CASRPGTSGNQQYF. The CDR3, as DNA: TGTGCCAGCAGGCCCGGGACTAGCGGGAATCAGCAGTACTTC.

The chain recombines TRBV27 with TRBJ1-1; 8 bases match TRBD1. The junction had 9 bases not matched to a gene; V was cut back by 5 bases and J by 4 bases. Germline V CDR1 and CDR2: MNHEY, SMNVEV (reference sequence). The CDR3 runs 15 residues. The CDR3 bases are TGTGCCAGCAGTCCCTTCGGACAGGGAGGCACTGAAGCTTTCTTT. It yields the protein CASSPFGQGGTEAFF.

This chain joins TRBV11-2 and TRBJ1-2; 10 positions match TRBD1. CDR1 is SGHAT, CDR2 FQNNGV, per germline. This CDR3 is 16 amino acids long. Unmatched junction bases numbered 6, after V lost 3 bases and J lost 2 bases. CDR3 sequence (DNA): TGTGCCAGCAGCTTGAGAGGGACAGGGGCGAACTATGGCTACACCTTC. It encodes CASSLRGTGANYGYTF.

The chain joins TRBV6-5 to TRBJ1-2; 9 bases match TRBD1. The CDR3 contains 14 residues. The ends lost 6 bases at V and 3 bases at J; junction bases unmatched: 5. Looked up from germline, CDR1 is MNHEY and CDR2 is SVGAGI. CDR3 sequence (DNA): TGTGCCAGCAGAGCAAACAGGGGGCACTATGGCTACACCTTC. This gives the protein CASRANRGHYGYTF.

This clone was recorded only once. The chain recombines TRBV27 with TRBJ2-1; 9 bases are a match to TRBD2. The CDR3 spans 16 residues. Germline CDR1 MNHEY, CDR2 SMNVEV (reference sequence). V was pared by 3 bases and J by 1 base, with 4 bases of the junction left unmatched. Here the CDR3 reads CASSFGLAGSYNEQFF. Written as DNA, the CDR3 is TGTGCCAGCAGTTTTGGGCTAGCGGGATCCTACAATGAGCAGTTCTTC.

This chain connects TRBV2 to TRBJ2-7, with D maybe TRBD1 (5 bases). CDR1 and CDR2 (germline): SNHLY, FYNNEI. The ends were cut back, 4 bases at V and 6 bases at J, with 13 bases in the middle. CDR3 length equals 13 residues. Here the CDR3 DNA reads TGTGCCAGCAGTGCCAGGGTTGCTCGCGAGCAGTACTTC. It translates to CASSARVAREQYF.

V and J are TRBV9 and TRBJ1-3; a possible D gene is TRBD1 (5 bases). The ends were cut back, 0 bases at V and 2 bases at J, with 12 bases in the middle. Germline V gene data show CDR1 as SGDLS and CDR2 as YYNGEE. The CDR3 has 16 residues. CDR3: CASSVGGGAAGNTIYF. The CDR3 coding sequence is TGTGCCAGCAGCGTAGGAGGAGGGGCTGCTGGAAACACCATATATTTT.

CDR3 DNA: TGTGCCAGCACCACGGAGGTGACTAATGAAAAACTGTTTTTT. Protein sequence: CASTTEVTNEKLFF. V is TRBV27 and J is TRBJ1-4, with D hard to call. Between the trimmed V and J ends, which lost 7 bases and 2 bases, there was a span of 11 bases. This CDR3 has 14 residues. Germline assignment: CDR1 MNHEY and CDR2 SMNVEV (reference sequence).

The chain is built from TRBV5-1 and TRBJ2-7; 9 bases map to TRBD1. Germline V CDR1 and CDR2: SGHRS, YFSETQ. The CDR3 runs 13 residues. After removal of 0 bases from V and 5 bases from J, the junction contained 0 bases not matched to a gene. CDR3 coding DNA: TGCGCCAGCAGCTTGGGGACAGGGGACGAGCAGTACTTC. Translated, it gives CASSLGTGDEQYF.

The chain uses TRBV5-6 and TRBJ1-1, with 7 bases fitting TRBD1. V dropped 3 bases and J dropped 4; count of bases not matched to a gene: 9. Looked up from germline, CDR1 is SGHDT and CDR2 is YYEEEE. The CDR3 runs to 15 residues. The DNA of the CDR3 is TGTGCCAGCAGCTGGTGGAGGGGGCGCCTCACTGAAGCTTTCTTT. It yields the protein CASSWWRGRLTEAFF.

The genes are TRBV2 and TRBJ1-1; tentatively, D is TRBD1 (5 bases). Germline values: CDR1 SNHLY, CDR2 FYNNEI. Trimming stripped 1 base from V and 11 bases from J, with 11 bases between. The CDR3 sequence is 12 residues long. Here the CDR3 DNA reads TGTGCCAGCAGTGAAGAGGGGTGGACGGCTTTCTTT. It codes for CASSEEGWTAFF.

The chain uses TRBV18 and TRBJ2-5; 9 bases fit TRBD2. Germline CDR1 KGHSH, CDR2 LQKENI. J was trimmed by 2 bases and V by 3 bases; bases with no gene match: 4. The CDR3 length is 15 residues. CDR3 loop: CASSPLAGGQETQYF. In DNA form, the CDR3 reads TGTGCCAGCTCACCTCTGGCGGGGGGGCAAGAGACCCAGTACTTC.

CDR3 loop: CASTEDRGLNSPLHF. CDR3 sequence (DNA): TGTGCCAGCACCGAGGACAGAGGACTTAATTCACCCCTCCACTTT. V usage is TRBV6-5 and J usage is TRBJ1-6; TRBD1 is a possible D gene (6 bases). Germline-derived CDR1 and CDR2 are MNHEY and SVGAGI. The CDR3 loop spans 15 amino acids. V lost 7 bases and J 6 bases, leaving 16 bases between the germline ends.

The chain carries TRBV4-1 and TRBJ1-5, with a possible D match to TRBD1 (5 bases). From germline, CDR1 is MGHRA and CDR2 YSYEKL. The V end was cut by 2 bases, the J end by 2 bases, with 16 bases between. The CDR3 totals 17 residues. CDR3 DNA: TGCGCCAGCAGCCAACCTGGGAGGGGAATGGGCAATCAGCCCCAGCATTTT. Encoded protein: CASSQPGRGMGNQPQHF.

The gene calls are TRBV28 and TRBJ2-5; the match to TRBD2 covers 12 bases. This CDR3 contains 18 residues. CDR1 MDHEN and CDR2 SYDVKM come from the germline V gene. With V trimmed by 3 bases and J by 2 bases, 10 bases remained unmatched. CDR3 loop: CASSFQPSGGAFQETQYF. The CDR3 bases are TGTGCCAGCAGTTTCCAACCTAGCGGGGGGGCATTTCAAGAGACCCAGTACTTC.